This T cell receptor beta chain was recovered during a study of T cell responses to AZD1222 COVID-19 vaccine. V trimming: 0 bases; J trimming: 6 bases; junction bases outside the gene matches: 11. From germline, CDR1 is GTSNPN and CDR2 SVGIG (reference sequence). This CDR3 region has 17 residues. Assay: immunoSEQ multiplex PCR; the TCRdb copy retains only in-frame clones and omits some. The table has some 120,000 clones, 75% to 90% seen once. Findings and caveats of the study: Repertoires were sampled only after the peak T cell response. Among the donors, most were white British and more were female, and clonal diversity was possibly underestimated. Vaccine-associated CD4 TCRs spanned spike, dominant at 160-218 and 743-854.

Points on this clone: Its antigen is not identified.

This material consisted of peripheral blood, taken on day 0 of AZD1222 vaccination. The chain uses TRBV30 and TRBJ1-6; 7 nucleotides line up with TRBD1. The sequence came from an adult in good health. CDR3 sequence: CAWSVPPTGLGNSPLHF. In DNA form, the CDR3 reads TGTGCCTGGAGTGTTCCCCCGACAGGGCTTGGTAATTCACCCCTCCACTTT.